This TCR beta chain appears in the sequencing data of a study of T cell responses to AZD1222 COVID-19 vaccine (dated by TCRdb to about 2021). About the study as a whole: A total of 233 trial participants underwent TCR sequencing, of whom 207 had received two doses of AZD1222 and some 26 had received two doses of the MenACWY control vaccine. Enrollment into the trials was organized by age into subgroups of 18-55, 56-69 and 70-plus years, and those subgroups contained approximately 160, 26 and 62 TCR-sequenced participants, respectively.

The germline ends are 14 bases apart after V is trimmed by 11 bases and J by 0 bases. The germline V gene (reference sequence) supplies CDR1 LNHDA and CDR2 SQIVND. The CDR3 sequence holds 15 residues, the cysteine and phenylalanine included. Only the CDR3 DNA stays, 45 bases, in frame from base 1. Regarding this clone: Its antigen is currently not known. No base-level quality is on record; no much larger clone is a single base apart.

The meaning of the sample's time point label: baseline before first vaccination. The treatment or condition label, read with the paper, signifies: meningococcal conjugate vaccine given as trial control. Vaccinee samples were obtained from the UK trials COV001 and COV002, which included a single-blind randomized controlled phase 2/3 trial of AZD1222 (ChAdOx1 nCoV-19) in healthy adults. For TCRbeta chain sequencing, PBMC samples from trial participants were taken at day 0 and at day 28 after the second dose. The CDR3 regions of human TCRbeta chains were analyzed by immunosequencing. The authors' analysis ran thus. TCRs in the repertoires were compared against a reference library of SARS-CoV-2-specific TCRs that had been generated with the MIRA antigen-specificity platform. Breadth meant the fraction of unique TCRs that were SARS-CoV-2-associated, whereas depth meant the fraction of total T cells that were SARS-CoV-2-associated. Using the MIRA data, each spike-specific TCR was assigned both to the spike region to which the TCR was reactive and to a CD4 or CD8 class. Log10-transformed breadth and depth values were compared by one-way ANOVA with Sidak's multiple comparisons tests. The immuneACCESS repertoire file appears here via TCRdb, limited to in-frame rearrangements. These files lack a portion of the clones; in checked studies, under half of the deficit traces to unresolved V genes, and the cause of the others is not known. V and J calls and clone size follow that table, whereas D and trimming were derived from the DNA. Present in this sample are 100,000 to 150,000 clones, less than 95% of which were seen just once. 4% to 5.5% of the sample lies in the top ten.

Points the paper makes about the study in general: Most participants were white British and females outnumbered males, and the authors suggested that clonal diversity may have been underestimated. In the small 56-69-year group, the increase in depth fell short of significance, most likely because of low power. Because no day 14 peak-response samples were available, repertoires were characterized only after the peak T cell response. Nearly half of unique spike-specific TCRs reportedly recognized epitopes outside regions mutated in the B.1.351 and B.1.1.7 variants. A significant rise in spike-specific TCR breadth and depth was observed after two AZD1222 doses relative to day 0 and relative to MenACWY recipients. Conclusions about previously exposed vaccinees are limited, since just a handful of AZD1222 recipients were seropositive for SARS-CoV-2 at baseline. The vaccine-associated CD4 TCRs covered the entire spike protein, and the dominant responses fell in regions 160-218 and 743-854.

The sequence is built from TRBV19 and TRBJ2-6, with the D gene call left open. The source was peripheral blood, collected on day 0 of MenACWY control vaccination. This TCR was sampled from an adult in good health. The sequence in DNA is TGTGCCGCCAGCGAGGCGGTCTCTGGGGCCAACGTCCTGACTTTC. The translation is CAASEAVSGANVLTF.